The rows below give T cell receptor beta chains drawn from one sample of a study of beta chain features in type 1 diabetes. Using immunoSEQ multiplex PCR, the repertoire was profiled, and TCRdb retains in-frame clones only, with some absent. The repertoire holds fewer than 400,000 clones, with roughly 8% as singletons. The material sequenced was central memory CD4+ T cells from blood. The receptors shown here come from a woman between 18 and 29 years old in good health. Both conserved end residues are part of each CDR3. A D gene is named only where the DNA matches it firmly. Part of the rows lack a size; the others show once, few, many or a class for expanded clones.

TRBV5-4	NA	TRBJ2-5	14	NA	TGTGCCAGCAGCTTGGGTCAGGGACAAGAGACCCAGTACTTC	CASSLGQGQETQYF
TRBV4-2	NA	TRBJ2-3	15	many	TGTGCCAGCAGCCAAGATCTTGGGGGCACAGATACGCAGTATTTT	CASSQDLGGTDTQYF
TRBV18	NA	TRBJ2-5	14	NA	TGTGCCAGCTCACTCTTTCGAGCCGGGGAGACCCAGTACTTC	CASSLFRAGETQYF
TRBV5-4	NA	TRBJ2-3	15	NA	TGTGCCAGCAGCTTGGGGCAGGGGAGCACAGATACGCAGTATTTT	CASSLGQGSTDTQYF
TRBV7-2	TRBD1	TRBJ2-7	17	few	TGTGCCTCAAGGCCCGGACAGGGACGTTCCGGCTCCTACGAGCAGTACTTC	CASRPGQGRSGSYEQYF
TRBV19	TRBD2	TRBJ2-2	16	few	TGTGCCAGTACTGGAGGACTAGCGGGAGCCCGCGGGGAGCTGTTTTTT	CASTGGLAGARGELFF
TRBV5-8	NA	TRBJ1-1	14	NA	TGTGCCAGCAGCTCCTGGGGGGGAGTGGGTGAAGCTTTCTTT	CASSSWGGVGEAFF
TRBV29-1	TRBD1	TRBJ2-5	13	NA	TGCAGCGTTGGCGACAGGGGGTCCGCGGCCCAGTACTTC	CSVGDRGSAAQYF
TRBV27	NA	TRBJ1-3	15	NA	TGTGCCAGCAGTTTAGAGGCAGCCCCTGGAAACACCATATATTTT	CASSLEAAPGNTIYF
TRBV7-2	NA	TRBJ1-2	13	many	TGTGCCAGCGGGCAGAGCCCTAACTATGGCTACACCTTC	CASGQSPNYGYTF
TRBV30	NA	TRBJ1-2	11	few	TGTCGGCTATTACTGGGCTATGGCTACACCTTC	CRLLLGYGYTF
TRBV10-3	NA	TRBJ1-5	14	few	TGTGCCATCAGTGAGTCCTCAGGAGGTCAGCCCCAGCATTTT	CAISESSGGQPQHF
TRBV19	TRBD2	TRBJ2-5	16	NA	TGTGCCAGTAGTCCTGGACTAGACCGAAGAAAAGAGACCCAGTACTTC	CASSPGLDRRKETQYF
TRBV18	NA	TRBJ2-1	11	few	TGTGCCAGCTCACTTTCTGGTGAGCAGTTCTTC	CASSLSGEQFF
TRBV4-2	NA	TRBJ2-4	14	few	TGTGCCAGCAGCCAAGCGGACAGAAAAAACATTCAGTACTTC	CASSQADRKNIQYF
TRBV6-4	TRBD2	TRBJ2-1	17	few	TGTGCCAGCCGCAAGCCCCGGACTAGCGGATCTGACAATGAGCAGTTCTTC	CASRKPRTSGSDNEQFF
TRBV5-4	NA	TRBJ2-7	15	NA	TGTGCCAGCAGCTTGGATCTCCAGGGGGGCGACGAGCAGTACTTC	CASSLDLQGGDEQYF
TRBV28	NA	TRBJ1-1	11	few	TGTGCCAGCAGTTTATGGGAGTCGGCTTTCTTT	CASSLWESAFF
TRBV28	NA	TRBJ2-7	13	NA	TGTGCCAGCAGTTTATTTGGGCCCTACGAGCAGTACTTC	CASSLFGPYEQYF
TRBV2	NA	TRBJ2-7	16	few	TGTGCCAGCAAAGATGACCACCACCGATACTCCTACGAGCAGTACTTC	CASKDDHHRYSYEQYF
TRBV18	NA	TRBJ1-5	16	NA	TGTGCCAGCTCCCCGAATAAGAGGGGAGGTGCGCAGCCCCAGCATTTT	CASSPNKRGGAQPQHF
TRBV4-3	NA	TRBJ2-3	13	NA	TGCGCCAGCAGCCAAGATTGGGAGGATACGCAGTATTTT	CASSQDWEDTQYF
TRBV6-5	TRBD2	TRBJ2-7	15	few	TGTGCCAGCAGTTATGGACTAGCGGTGTCCTACGAGCAGTACTTC	CASSYGLAVSYEQYF
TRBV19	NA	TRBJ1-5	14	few	TGTGCCAGTAAGAGGGACGGGGACAATCAGCCCCAGCATTTT	CASKRDGDNQPQHF
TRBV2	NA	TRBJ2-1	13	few	TGTGCCAGCAGCATAGGGGTGTACAATGAGCAGTTCTTC	CASSIGVYNEQFF
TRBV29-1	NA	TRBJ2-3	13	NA	TGCAGCGTTGAGGTCGGGGTGGGCGATACGCAGTATTTT	CSVEVGVGDTQYF
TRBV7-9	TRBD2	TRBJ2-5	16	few	TGTGCCAGCAGCTTACCGAGCGGGGGGAACCAAGAGACCCAGTACTTC	CASSLPSGGNQETQYF
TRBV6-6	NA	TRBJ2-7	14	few	TGTGCCAGCAGTTACGGTCGGGGATCCTACGAGCAGTACTTC	CASSYGRGSYEQYF
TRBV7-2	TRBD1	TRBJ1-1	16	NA	TGTGCCAGCAGCCCCCATGGACAGGCCCTGGGCACTGAAGCTTTCTTT	CASSPHGQALGTEAFF
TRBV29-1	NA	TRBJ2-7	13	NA	TGCAGCGTTTTCGGGGGCCTCTCCTACGAGCAGTACTTC	CSVFGGLSYEQYF
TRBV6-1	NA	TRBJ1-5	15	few	TGTGCCAGCAGGACAGGATATTATAGCAATCAGCCCCAGCATTTT	CASRTGYYSNQPQHF
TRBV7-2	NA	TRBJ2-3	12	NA	TGTGCCAGCAGCATCGGTTGGAATACGCAGTATTTT	CASSIGWNTQYF
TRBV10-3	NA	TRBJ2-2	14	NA	TGTGCCATCAGTGGGGACCTGAACACCGGGGAGCTGTTTTTT	CAISGDLNTGELFF
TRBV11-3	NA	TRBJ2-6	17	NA	TGTGCCAGCAGGCCCGGGACACAACTCTGGAGGGCCAACGTCCTGACTTTC	CASRPGTQLWRANVLTF
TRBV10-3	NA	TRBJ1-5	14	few	TGTGCCATCAGTGGAAGTGGGGGCAATCAGCCCCAGCATTTT	CAISGSGGNQPQHF
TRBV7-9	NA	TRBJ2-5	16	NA	TGTGCCAGCAGCTACGCCCAGGGTTCGTACCAAGAGACCCAGTACTTC	CASSYAQGSYQETQYF
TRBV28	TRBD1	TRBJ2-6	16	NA	TGTGCCAGCAGTTTAACAGGGGGCTCTGGGGCCAACGTCCTGACTTTC	CASSLTGGSGANVLTF
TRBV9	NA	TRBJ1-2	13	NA	TGTGCCAGCAGTGGGGGGGCCTCCTATGGCTACACCTTC	CASSGGASYGYTF
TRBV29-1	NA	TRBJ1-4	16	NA	TGCAGCGTTTCCTCTCCTTCAGGAGTTAAAAATGAAAAACTGTTTTTT	CSVSSPSGVKNEKLFF
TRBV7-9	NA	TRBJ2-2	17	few	TGTGCCAGCAGCCAAGATTGGAGTAGGAAGAACACCGGGGAGCTGTTTTTT	CASSQDWSRKNTGELFF
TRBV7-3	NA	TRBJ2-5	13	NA	TGTGCCAGCAGCTTACAACAGCAAGAGACCCAGTACTTC	CASSLQQQETQYF
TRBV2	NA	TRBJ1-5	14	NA	TGTGCCAGCAGGAGCCAGGGGTTCGATCAGCCCCAGCATTTT	CASRSQGFDQPQHF
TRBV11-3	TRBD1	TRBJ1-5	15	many	TGTGCCAGCAGCCCGCGGGACAGGGAGACCCGACCCCAGCATTTT	CASSPRDRETRPQHF
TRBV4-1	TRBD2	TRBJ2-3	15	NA	TGCGCCAGCAGCCAAGGACGGGAGGTGGTTGATACGCAGTATTTT	CASSQGREVVDTQYF
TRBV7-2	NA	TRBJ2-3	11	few	TGTGCCAGCAGAAACACAGATACGCAGTATTTT	CASRNTDTQYF
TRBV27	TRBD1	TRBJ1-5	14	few	TGTGCCAGCAGACCGGACGGTCGCAGGGGGACCCAGCATTTT	CASRPDGRRGTQHF
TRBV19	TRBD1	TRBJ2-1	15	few	TGTGCCAGCACCACCGGGACAGCTATAGACAATGAGCAGTTCTTC	CASTTGTAIDNEQFF